This TCR beta chain was sequenced for a study of regulatory T cells in long-lasting Graves disease (dated by TCRdb to the early 2020s). A note on the overall study: Patients with newly diagnosed Graves' disease had been on antithyroid drugs for under 3 months. A total of approximately 35 samples underwent TCR sequencing: some 13 from persistent and 20 from newly diagnosed Graves' disease patients. The study took place in China and was registered as a clinical trial. Peripheral blood TCR sequencing and RNA sequencing compared persistent Graves' disease patients with newly diagnosed Graves' disease patients.

What the research found in general, with its limitations: Persistent Graves' disease patients showed lower TCR Shannon entropy and fewer highly expanded clones than newly diagnosed patients, suggesting clonal expansion. TRBV28, TRBJ1-2 and TRBJ2-5 were preferentially used in persistent disease, while TRBV20-1 and TRBJ2-1 were favored in newly diagnosed disease. Peripheral blood alone was examined, since thyroid tissue, which constituted the primary lesion, could not be accessed. As a limitation, the authors acknowledged that the small sample size may reduce accuracy. Sequencing and analysis were limited to the TCR beta chain. A larger number of public clonotypes was shared among persistent patients (about 2,700) than among newly diagnosed patients (roughly 930).

Library creation used multiplex PCR. The instrument given in TCRdb is Illumina HiSeq 4000. TCR beta libraries were built with iRepertoire HTBI primers and Arm-PCR amplification of CDR3 regions. PCR products were gel purified before sequencing. The source study handled its data this way. A total of roughly 58 TRBV and some 15 TRBJ segments were identified across samples and were used for gene usage analysis of CDR3 amino acid clonotypes. COPE and FqMerger were used to merge the filtered high-quality paired reads into contigs. BLAST was used to align contigs to IMGT TRBV, TRBD and TRBJ reference genes, and CDR3 was defined according to IMGT. Clonotypes above 0.1% frequency were classified as highly expanded clones. Repertoire diversity was measured by Shannon entropy, and V-J evenness by the Gini coefficient. A clonotype was considered public if more than one individual shared it. The public reads were reprocessed in TCRdb via fastp at Q25 and MiXCR, keeping in-frame beta chains. Identical CDR3 protein sequences are pooled into one entry, listed with their most common genes and DNA. The V and J calls follow TCRdb's processing rather than the paper's. This sample has some 560,000 distinct CDR3 sequences in its table, and 15% to 20% of those were observed once. In total, the top ten clones hold more than 20% of the sample.

From a lookup of the germline V gene, CDR1 and CDR2 are MNHNS and SASEGT. Including cysteine and phenylalanine, the CDR3 has 13 amino acids. Of the read, only the CDR3 DNA is kept; its 39 bases are in frame from base 1. Deletion took 6 bases off V and 2 bases off J, with a span of 8 bases between the germline ends. Explained via the paper, the time point label denotes: newly diagnosed GD, antithyroid drugs for less than 3 months. For both TCR sequencing and RNA sequencing, RNA was extracted from PBMCs in TRIzol. The diagnosis of Graves' disease followed American Thyroid Association guidelines. The patients came from an endocrinology department in Xi'an, China. Each patient gave about 9.1 milliliters of peripheral blood, collected in an EDTA anticoagulant tube. Ficoll Paque Plus density gradient separation was used to isolate PBMCs, and no additional T cell sorting was done. An Agilent 2100 Bioanalyzer and agarose gel were used to check RNA quality, while a NanoDrop 2000 measured RNA concentration.

There are many counts of this clonotype. This clone's antigen is unknown. Per-base quality was not reported, and no clone a single base away is much larger than it. This sample also appeared in a second study, on T cells in Graves' hyperthyroidism and ophthalmopathy. From the second report: Stable Graves' hyperthyroidism was defined as no progression to ophthalmopathy during 18 months of follow-up. Hyperthyroidism patients were newly diagnosed, had a disease duration of under 2 months, and were aged 18 to 65 years. Exclusion was applied to patients with uncontrolled infections, other autoimmune diseases, pregnancy or lactation. Clinical symptoms, serum thyroxine and TRAb, thyroid ultrasound, and orbital computed tomography formed the basis for the diagnoses. For the first round of RT-PCR on the TCR CDR3, the HTBI primer set was used together with the Qiagen OneStep RT-PCR kit. Most expanded thyroid clonotypes (frequency above 0.001) were also detected in blood, suggesting blood repertoires may reflect thyroid immune responses. A model built on a 13 V-J signature distinguished ophthalmopathy from stable hyperthyroidism, reaching 85% to 90% sensitivity and around 81% specificity in cross-validation and 80%/75% in testing. In validation, progression to ophthalmopathy was predicted by the model with almost 71% sensitivity and roughly 72% specificity, a median of around 6.5 months before onset. To identify distinguishing TCR V-J signatures, a discovery cohort of around 100 patients was used, comprising fewer than 45 with Graves' ophthalmopathy and approximately 58 with stable Graves' hyperthyroidism. Whether ophthalmopathy could be predicted prospectively was tested in an independent validation cohort made up of approximately 19 hyperthyroidism patients plus 17 patients who later progressed to ophthalmopathy. The 85 to 100 discovery patients were divided at random into training and test sets in a 7:3 ratio. In addition, the study compared T-cell repertoires in thyroid tissue and in blood from 6 or 7 Graves' hyperthyroidism patients. Following sampling, methimazole starting at 30 mg daily was given to hyperthyroidism patients, and high-dose intravenous methylprednisolone was given to ophthalmopathy patients. Libraries were constructed in a second round of multiplex PCR, after which size selection and purification were performed. Sequencing of the libraries was done on an Illumina HiSeq2000 using paired-end 100 bp reads. SOAPnuke was used to process the raw data, removing reads that contained adapters or uncalled bases, had a mean Phred below 15, or lacked an exact match to the constant primer or identifier. High-quality paired reads were merged with COPE v1.2.5, and unique nucleotide sequences were defined as clonotypes. MiTCR v1.1 was used to align clonotypes to the IMGT TRBV, TRBD and TRBJ reference segments. Only V-J combinations with frequency above 0.0001, covering roughly 99% of repertoires, were analysed. A TCS score was defined as the ratio between F50 (clonal expansion) and ExV (chaos), using BLOSUM62-based TCRdist between CDR3 peptides within each V-J. Welch's t-statistics and random forest reduced 500 to 550 V-J features to 13, which were used in a naive Bayes classifier (R e1071). Sample size was not statistically predetermined, and blinding of investigators to group allocation was not performed. The paper describes TCR Vbeta CDR3 sequencing of roughly 130 peripheral blood samples, made up of roughly 40 ophthalmopathy patients, 70 to 75 hyperthyroidism patients and roughly 17 progressor patients.

This sequence was found in a woman aged 40 to 65 with Graves disease. Donor details come from another sample of the same person, matched by shared clones. The sequence links TRBV6-1 to TRBJ1-5; D gene: possibly TRBD1, on 5 matching bases. Specimen: peripheral blood mononuclear cells (PBMCs), collected at new diagnosis, from a patient treated with antithyroid drugs. This receptor carries the CDR3 CASRVGGNQPQHF. The base sequence is TGTGCCAGCAGGGTGGGGGGCAATCAGCCCCAGCATTTT.